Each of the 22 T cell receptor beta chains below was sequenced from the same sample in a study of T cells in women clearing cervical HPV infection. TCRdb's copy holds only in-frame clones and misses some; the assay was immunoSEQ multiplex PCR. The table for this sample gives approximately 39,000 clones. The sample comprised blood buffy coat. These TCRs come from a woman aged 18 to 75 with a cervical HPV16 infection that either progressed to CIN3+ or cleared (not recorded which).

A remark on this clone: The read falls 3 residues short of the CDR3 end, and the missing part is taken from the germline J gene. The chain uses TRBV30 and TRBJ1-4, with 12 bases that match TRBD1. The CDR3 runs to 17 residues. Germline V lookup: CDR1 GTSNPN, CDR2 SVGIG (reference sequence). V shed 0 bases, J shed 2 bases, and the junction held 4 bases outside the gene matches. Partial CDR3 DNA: TGTGCCTGGAGTGTACGGGACAGGGGGCGGACTAATGAAAAA. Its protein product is CAWSVRDRGRTNEK. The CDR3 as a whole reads CAWSVRDRGRTNEKLFF.

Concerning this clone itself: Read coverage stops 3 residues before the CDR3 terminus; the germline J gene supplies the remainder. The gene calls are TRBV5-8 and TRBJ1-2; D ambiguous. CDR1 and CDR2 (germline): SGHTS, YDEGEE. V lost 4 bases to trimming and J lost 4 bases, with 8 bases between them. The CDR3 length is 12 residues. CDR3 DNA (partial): TGTGCCAGCAGCGTACATGCCTATGGC. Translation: CASSVHAYG. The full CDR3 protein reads CASSVHAYGYTF.

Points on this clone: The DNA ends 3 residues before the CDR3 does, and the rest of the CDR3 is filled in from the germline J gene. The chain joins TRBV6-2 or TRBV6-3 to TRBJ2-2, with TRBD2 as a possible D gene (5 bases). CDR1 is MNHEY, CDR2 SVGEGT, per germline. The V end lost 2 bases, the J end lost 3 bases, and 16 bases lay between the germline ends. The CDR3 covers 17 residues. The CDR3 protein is CASSYRAGDADTGELFF. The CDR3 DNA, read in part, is TGTGCCAGCAGTTACCGGGCGGGCGACGCGGACACCGGGGAG.

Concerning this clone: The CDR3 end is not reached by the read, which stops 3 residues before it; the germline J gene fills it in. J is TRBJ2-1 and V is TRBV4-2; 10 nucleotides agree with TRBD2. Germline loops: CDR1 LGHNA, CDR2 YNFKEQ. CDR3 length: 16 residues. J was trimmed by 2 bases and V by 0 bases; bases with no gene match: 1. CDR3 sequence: CASSQETSGTYNEQFF. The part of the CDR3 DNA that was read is TGTGCCAGCAGCCAAGAAACTAGCGGGACCTACAATGAG.

The CDR3 loop reads CASSRQGDTDTQYF. The DNA read from the CDR3 is TGTGCCAGCAGCCGACAGGGAGACACAGATACG. The rearrangement uses TRBV7-9 and TRBJ2-3; 7 bases line up with TRBD1. The read terminates 3 residues before the CDR3 end, so the remaining end is supplied by the germline J gene. This CDR3 region has 14 residues. After removal of 5 bases from V and 2 bases from J, the junction contained 4 bases not matched to a gene. The germline CDR1 and CDR2 sequences are SEHNR and FQNEAQ (reference sequence).

The CDR3 loop is CASSLRRIDYGQYF. CDR3 DNA, as far as it was read: TGTGCCAGCAGCTTAAGGAGGATCGACTATGGT. This chain connects TRBV7-2 to TRBJ2-4; the D gene is possibly TRBD2 (5 bases). The read ends 3 residues shy of where the CDR3 ends; the end is completed using the germline J gene. The germline CDR1 and CDR2 sequences are SGHTA and FQGNSA. The length of the CDR3 is 14 residues. The whole variable domain, remainder taken from reference TRBV7-2 and TRBJ2-4, is GAGVSQSPSNKVTEKGKDVELRCDPISGHTALYWYRQSLGQGLEFLIYFQGNSAPDKSGLPSDRFSAERTGGSVSTLTIQRTQQEDSAVYLCASSLRRIDYGQYFGAGTRLSVL.

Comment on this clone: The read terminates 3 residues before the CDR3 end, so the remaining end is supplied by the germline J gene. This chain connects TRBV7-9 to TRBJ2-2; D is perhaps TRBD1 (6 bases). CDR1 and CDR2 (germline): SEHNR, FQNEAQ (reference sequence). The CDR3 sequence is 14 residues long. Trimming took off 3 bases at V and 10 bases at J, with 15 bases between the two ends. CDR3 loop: CASSFLLGGQELFF. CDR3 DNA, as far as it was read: TGTGCCAGCAGCTTTCTACTAGGGGGACAGGAG. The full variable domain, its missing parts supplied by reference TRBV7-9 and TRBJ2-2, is DTGVSQNPRHKITKRGQNVTFRCDPISEHNRLYWYRQTLGQGPEFLTYFQNEAQLEKSRLLSDRFSAERPKGSFSTLEIQRTEQGDSAMYLCASSFLLGGQELFFGEGSRLTVL.

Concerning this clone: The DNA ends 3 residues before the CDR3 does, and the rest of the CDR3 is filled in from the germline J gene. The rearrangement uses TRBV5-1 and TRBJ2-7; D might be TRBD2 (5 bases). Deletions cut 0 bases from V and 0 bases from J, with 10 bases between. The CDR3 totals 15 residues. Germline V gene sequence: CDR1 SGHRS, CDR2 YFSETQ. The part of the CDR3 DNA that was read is TGCGCCAGCAGCTTGGGGAGCGGAAGCTCCTACGAG. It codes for CASSLGSGSSYE. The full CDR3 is CASSLGSGSSYEQYF.

CDR3 amino acids: CASSVEVGGAAVEQFF. Partial CDR3 DNA: TGTGCCAGCAGCGTAGAGGTGGGGGGAGCGGCGGTTGAG. V and J are TRBV9 and TRBJ2-1; weak D call: TRBD2 (6 bases). The DNA ends 3 residues before the CDR3 does, and the rest of the CDR3 is filled in from the germline J gene. Trimming took off 0 bases at V and 9 bases at J, with 19 bases between the two ends. This CDR3 spans 16 amino acids. The germline gives CDR1 SGDLS, CDR2 YYNGEE.

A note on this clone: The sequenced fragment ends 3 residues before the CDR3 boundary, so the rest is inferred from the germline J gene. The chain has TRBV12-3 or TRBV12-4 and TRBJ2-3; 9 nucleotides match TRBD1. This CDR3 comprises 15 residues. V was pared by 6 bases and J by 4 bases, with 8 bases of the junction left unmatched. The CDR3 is CASSQTGGSADTQYF. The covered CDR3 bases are TGTGCCAGCAGCCAGACAGGGGGGTCCGCAGATACG.

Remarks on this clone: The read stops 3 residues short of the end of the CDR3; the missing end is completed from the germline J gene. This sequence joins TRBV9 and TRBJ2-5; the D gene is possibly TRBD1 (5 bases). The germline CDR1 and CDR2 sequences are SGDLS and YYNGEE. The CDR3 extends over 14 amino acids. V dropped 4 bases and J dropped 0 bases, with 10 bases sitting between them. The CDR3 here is CASSPPGNQETQYF. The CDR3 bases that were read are TGTGCCAGCAGCCCACCAGGGAACCAAGAGACC.

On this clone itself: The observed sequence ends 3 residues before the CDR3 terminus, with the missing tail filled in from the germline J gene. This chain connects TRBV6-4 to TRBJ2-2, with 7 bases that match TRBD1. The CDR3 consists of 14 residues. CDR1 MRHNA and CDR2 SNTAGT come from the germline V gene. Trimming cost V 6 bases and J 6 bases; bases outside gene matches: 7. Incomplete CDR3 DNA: TGTGCCAGCAGCTCAATGACAGGGCCCGGGGAG. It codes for CASSSMTGPGE. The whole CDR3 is CASSSMTGPGELFF.

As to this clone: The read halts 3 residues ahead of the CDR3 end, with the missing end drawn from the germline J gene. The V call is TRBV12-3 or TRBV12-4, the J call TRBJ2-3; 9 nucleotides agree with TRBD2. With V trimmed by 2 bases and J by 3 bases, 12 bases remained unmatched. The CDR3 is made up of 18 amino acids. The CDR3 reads CASSLRWVRGGWTDTQYF. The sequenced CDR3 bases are TGTGCCAGCAGTTTAAGATGGGTGCGGGGGGGCTGGACAGATACG.

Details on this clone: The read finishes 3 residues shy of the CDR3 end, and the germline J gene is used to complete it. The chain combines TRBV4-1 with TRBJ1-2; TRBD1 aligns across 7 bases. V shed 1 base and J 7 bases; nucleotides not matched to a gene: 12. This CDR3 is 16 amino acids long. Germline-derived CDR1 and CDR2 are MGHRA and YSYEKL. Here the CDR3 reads CASSQATADRHGGYTF. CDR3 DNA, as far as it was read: TGCGCCAGCAGCCAAGCCACCGCGGACAGGCACGGTGGC.

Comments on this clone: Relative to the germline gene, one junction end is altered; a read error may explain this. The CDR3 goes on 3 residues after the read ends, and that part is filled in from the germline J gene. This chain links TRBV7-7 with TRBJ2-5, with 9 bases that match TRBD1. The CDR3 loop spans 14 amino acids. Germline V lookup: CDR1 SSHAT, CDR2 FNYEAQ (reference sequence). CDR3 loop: CASSLGQGIETQYF. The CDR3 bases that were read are TGTGCTAGCAGCTTAGGACAGGGGATAGAGACC.

CDR3 protein: CASSLDQGRPLFF. CDR3 DNA (partial): TGTGCCAGCAGCTTAGATCAGGGGCGGCCA. This chain connects TRBV11-2 to TRBJ1-4; TRBD1 might be the D (6 bases). The CDR3 end falls 3 residues outside the read, so it is completed with the germline J gene. The V gene's germline CDR1 is SGHAT and CDR2 FQNNGV. This CDR3 contains 13 residues.

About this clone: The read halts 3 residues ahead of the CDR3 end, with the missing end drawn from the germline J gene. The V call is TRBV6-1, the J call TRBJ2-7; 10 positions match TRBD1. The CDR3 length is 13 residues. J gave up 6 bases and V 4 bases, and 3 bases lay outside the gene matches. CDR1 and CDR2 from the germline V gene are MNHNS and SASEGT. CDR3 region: CASSGQGAGEQYF. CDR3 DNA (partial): TGTGCCAGCAGTGGACAGGGGGCAGGCGAG.

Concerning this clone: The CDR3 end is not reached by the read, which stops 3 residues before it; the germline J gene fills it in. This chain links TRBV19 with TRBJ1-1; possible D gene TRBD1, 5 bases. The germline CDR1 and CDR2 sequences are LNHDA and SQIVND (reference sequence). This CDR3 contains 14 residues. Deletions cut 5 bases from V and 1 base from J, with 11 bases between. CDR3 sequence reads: CASSPTGQNTEAFF. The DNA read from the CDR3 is TGTGCCAGTAGTCCCACAGGCCAGAACACTGAA.

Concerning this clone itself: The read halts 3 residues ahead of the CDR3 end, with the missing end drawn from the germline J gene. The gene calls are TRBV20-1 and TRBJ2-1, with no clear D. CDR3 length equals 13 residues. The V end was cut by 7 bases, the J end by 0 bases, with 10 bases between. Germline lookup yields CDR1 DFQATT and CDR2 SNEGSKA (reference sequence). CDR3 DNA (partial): TGCAGTGGCCAGGCCAACTCCTACAATGAG. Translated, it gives CSGQANSYNE. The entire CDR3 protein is CSGQANSYNEQFF.

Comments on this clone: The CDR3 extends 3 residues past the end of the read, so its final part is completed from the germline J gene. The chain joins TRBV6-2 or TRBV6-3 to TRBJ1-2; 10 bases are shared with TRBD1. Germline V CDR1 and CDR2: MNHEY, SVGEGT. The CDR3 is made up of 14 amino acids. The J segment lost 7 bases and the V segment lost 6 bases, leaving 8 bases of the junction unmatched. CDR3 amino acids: CASRPTGTGAGYTF. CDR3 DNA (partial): TGTGCCAGCAGGCCGACCGGGACAGGGGCTGGC.

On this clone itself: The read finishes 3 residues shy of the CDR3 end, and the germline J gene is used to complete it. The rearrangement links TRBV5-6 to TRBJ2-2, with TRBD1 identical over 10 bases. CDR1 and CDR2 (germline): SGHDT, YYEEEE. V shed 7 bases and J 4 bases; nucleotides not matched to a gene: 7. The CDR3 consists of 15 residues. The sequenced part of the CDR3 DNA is TGTGCCAGCGGAGGACAGGGGGTGGCCACCGGGGAG. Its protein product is CASGGQGVATGE. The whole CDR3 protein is CASGGQGVATGELFF.

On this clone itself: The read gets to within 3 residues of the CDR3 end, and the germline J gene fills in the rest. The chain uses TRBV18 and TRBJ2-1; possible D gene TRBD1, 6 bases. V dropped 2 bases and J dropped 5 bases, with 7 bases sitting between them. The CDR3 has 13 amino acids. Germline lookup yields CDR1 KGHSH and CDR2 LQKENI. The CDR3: CASSPRTDNEQFF. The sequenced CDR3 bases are TGTGCCAGCTCACCAAGGACAGACAATGAG.